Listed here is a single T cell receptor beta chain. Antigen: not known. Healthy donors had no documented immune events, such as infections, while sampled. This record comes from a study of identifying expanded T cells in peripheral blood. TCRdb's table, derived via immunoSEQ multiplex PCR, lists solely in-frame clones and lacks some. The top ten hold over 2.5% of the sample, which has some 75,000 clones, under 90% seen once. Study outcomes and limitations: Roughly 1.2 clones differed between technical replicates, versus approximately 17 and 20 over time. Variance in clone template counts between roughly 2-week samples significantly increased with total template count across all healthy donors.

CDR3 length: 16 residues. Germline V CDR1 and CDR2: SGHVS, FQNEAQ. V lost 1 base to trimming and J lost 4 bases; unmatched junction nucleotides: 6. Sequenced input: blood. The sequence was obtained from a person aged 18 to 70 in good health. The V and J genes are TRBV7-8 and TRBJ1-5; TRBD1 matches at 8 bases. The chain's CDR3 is CASSLDDRGLNQPQHF. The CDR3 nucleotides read TGTGCCAGCAGCTTAGACGACAGGGGACTTAATCAGCCCCAGCATTTT.